The sequence of this T cell receptor beta chain was determined in a study of cytomegalovirus exposure and HLA in healthy donors. The table lists this clone with a few counts. Antigen: not known. PCR was performed using 60 Vbeta and 13 Jbeta primers. The method was immunoSEQ multiplex PCR; TCRdb's version includes in-frame clones alone and lacks a portion of them. The sample carries some 140,000 clones, 73% recorded once. Per germline, CDR1 SGHDN and CDR2 FVKESK. Germline trimming cut 1 base from V and 5 bases from J; bases unmatched to any gene: 4. The CDR3 runs 14 residues. It was healthy bone marrow donors who served as donors. General study findings and limits: The likely explanation for a cluster of highly shared sequence variants was sequencing artifact. In most subjects, TCR beta sequences reportedly gave accurate predictions of HLA-A and HLA-B alleles. Reported performance of the classifier showed diagnosis of cytomegalovirus status with high specificity and sensitivity.

The origin of this receptor is a woman aged 40-49 years in good health and CMV-seronegative. The source material was PBMCs. This chain joins TRBV14 and TRBJ2-7; TRBD2 matches 8 bases. This chain's CDR3 is CASSQAGGSNEQYV. The CDR3 bases are TGTGCCAGCAGCCAAGCGGGGGGGTCTAACGAGCAGTACGTC.